Below, 4 T cell receptor beta chains from the same sample are listed, as sequenced in a study of blood T cell repertoires in COVID-19. Sequenced by immunoSEQ multiplex PCR; TCRdb stores in-frame clones only, minus some. The sample has 200,000 to 250,000 clones, around 89% seen once; the top ten hold around 4.8%. The sample consisted of peripheral blood. Receptors originate from a woman aged 40 to 49 with acute or convalescent COVID-19.

This rearrangement joins TRBV4-1 to TRBJ1-1; tentative D call: TRBD1 (5 bases). In germline, CDR1 is MGHRA, CDR2 YSYEKL. The CDR3 runs to 16 residues. Deletions cut 0 bases from V and 4 bases from J, with 15 bases between. DNA for the CDR3: TGCGCCAGCAGCCAAGATATTGCAGGGATGGCCACTGAAGCTTTCTTT. Encoded protein: CASSQDIAGMATEAFF.

The chain employs TRBV6-5 and TRBJ2-5; 13 bases agree with TRBD2. This CDR3 has 15 amino acids. CDR1 and CDR2 from the germline V gene are MNHEY and SVGAGI. V lost 8 bases to trimming and J lost 2 bases; unmatched junction nucleotides: 5. CDR3 sequence reads: CASRTSGGIQETQYF. The CDR3 nucleotides are TGTGCCAGCCGGACTAGCGGGGGAATACAAGAGACCCAGTACTTC.

This sequence joins TRBV2 and TRBJ2-1; maybe TRBD2 (6 bases). V shed 7 bases and J shed 8 bases, with 18 bases lying between them. Germline CDR1 and CDR2: SNHLY and FYNNEI. The CDR3 spans 14 residues. The CDR3 sequence: CASKLLVGGDEQFF. The DNA for the CDR3 is TGTGCCAGCAAGCTCCTAGTAGGAGGGGATGAGCAGTTCTTC.

The chain couples TRBV6-1 to TRBJ1-2; a possible D gene is TRBD1 (6 bases). The CDR3 has 14 amino acids. V gave up 1 base and J gave up 6 bases, with 12 bases separating them. From germline, CDR1 is MNHNS and CDR2 SASEGT. CDR3 in DNA: TGTGCCAGCAGTGAAGACAGGGTTCCCCATGGCTACACCTTC. This gives the protein CASSEDRVPHGYTF.